The source of this TCR beta chain is a study of human T cells and chemical hapten exposure. Study details: Mostly female patients had alopecia areata, totalis or universalis.

The time point is: patch test 3, about 24 weeks after DPC sensitization. The treatment was: therapeutic diphenylcyclopropenone sensitization with weekly scalp DPC. This clonotype has just a few counts. Its antigen remains unidentified. General study findings and limits: PT1 expanded TCR counts and patch test score correlated positively.

Attachment of unique molecular identifiers to individual cDNA molecules was performed in the library. TCRdb called the RACE reads again in MiXCR, with one record for every CDR3 protein. The table records 80,000 to 100,000 distinct CDR3 sequences, roughly 27% of them present only once. CDR1 and CDR2 (germline): SGHTA, FQGNSA. This CDR3 spans 14 amino acids. V lost 5 bases and J lost 4, with 14 bases in between. The clonotype was recovered from a middle-aged man with alopecia areata. Some clones in this sample may be carry-over from other donors' samples. Material: whole blood, obtained in connection with sensitization to the hapten diphenylcyclopropenone (DPC). This chain links TRBV7-2 with TRBJ1-2, with D hard to call. The CDR3 region has the DNA TGTGCCAGCAGCCCCGCCCAGGAGTCCTATGGCTACACCTTC. Translated, it gives CASSPAQESYGYTF.